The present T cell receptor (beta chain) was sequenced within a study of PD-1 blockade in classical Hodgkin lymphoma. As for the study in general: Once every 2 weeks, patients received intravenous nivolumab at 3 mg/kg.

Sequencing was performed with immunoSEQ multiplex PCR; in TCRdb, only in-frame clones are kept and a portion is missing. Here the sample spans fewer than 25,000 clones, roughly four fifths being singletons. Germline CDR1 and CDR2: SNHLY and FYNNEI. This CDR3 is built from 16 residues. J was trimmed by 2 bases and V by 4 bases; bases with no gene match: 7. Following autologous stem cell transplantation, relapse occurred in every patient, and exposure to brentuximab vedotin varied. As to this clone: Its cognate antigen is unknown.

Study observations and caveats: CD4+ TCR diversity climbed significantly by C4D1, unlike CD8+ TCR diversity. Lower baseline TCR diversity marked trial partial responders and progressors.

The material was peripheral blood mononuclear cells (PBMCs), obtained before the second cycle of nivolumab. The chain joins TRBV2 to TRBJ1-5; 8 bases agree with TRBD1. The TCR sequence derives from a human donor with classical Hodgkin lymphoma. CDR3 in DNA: TGTGCCAGCAGTGGGCGGACAGGGAAGGGCAATCAGCCCCAGCATTTT. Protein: CASSGRTGKGNQPQHF.